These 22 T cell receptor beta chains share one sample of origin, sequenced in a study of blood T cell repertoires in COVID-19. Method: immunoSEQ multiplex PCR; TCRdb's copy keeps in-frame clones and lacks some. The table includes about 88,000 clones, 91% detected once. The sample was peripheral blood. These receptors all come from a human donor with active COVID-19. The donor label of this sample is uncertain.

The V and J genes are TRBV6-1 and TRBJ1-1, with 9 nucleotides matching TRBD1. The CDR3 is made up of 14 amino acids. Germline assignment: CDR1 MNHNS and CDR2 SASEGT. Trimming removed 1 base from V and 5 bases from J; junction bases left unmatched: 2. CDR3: CASSEDRGRTEAFF. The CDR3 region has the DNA TGTGCCAGCAGTGAAGACAGGGGGCGAACTGAAGCTTTCTTT.

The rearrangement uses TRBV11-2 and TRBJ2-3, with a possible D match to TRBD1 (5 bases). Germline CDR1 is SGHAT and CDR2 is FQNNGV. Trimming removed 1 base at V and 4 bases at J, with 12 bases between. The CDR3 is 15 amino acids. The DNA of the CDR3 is TGTGCCAGCAGCTTAGTCCCCCAGGGTGCAGATACGCAGTATTTT. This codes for CASSLVPQGADTQYF.

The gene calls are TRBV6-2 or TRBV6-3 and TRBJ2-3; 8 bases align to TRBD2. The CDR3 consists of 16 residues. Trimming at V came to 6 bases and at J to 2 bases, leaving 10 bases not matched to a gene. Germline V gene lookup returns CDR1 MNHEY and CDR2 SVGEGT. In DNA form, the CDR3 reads TGTGCCAGCAGCCAGCGGGGGCGACGGGACACAGATACGCAGTATTTT. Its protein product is CASSQRGRRDTDTQYF.

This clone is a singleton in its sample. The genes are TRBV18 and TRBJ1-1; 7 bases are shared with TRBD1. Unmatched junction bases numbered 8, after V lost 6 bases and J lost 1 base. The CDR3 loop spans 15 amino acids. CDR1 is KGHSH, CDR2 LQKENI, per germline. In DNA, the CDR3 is TGTGCCAGCTCCCCCACAGGGGAGCCGAACACTGAAGCTTTCTTT. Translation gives CASSPTGEPNTEAFF.

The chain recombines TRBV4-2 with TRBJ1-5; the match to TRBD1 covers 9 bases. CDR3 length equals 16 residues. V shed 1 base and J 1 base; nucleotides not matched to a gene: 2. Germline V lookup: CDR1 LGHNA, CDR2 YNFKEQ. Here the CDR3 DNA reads TGTGCCAGCAGCCAAGGGGACAGGGTAAGCAATCAGCCCCAGCATTTT. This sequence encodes CASSQGDRVSNQPQHF.

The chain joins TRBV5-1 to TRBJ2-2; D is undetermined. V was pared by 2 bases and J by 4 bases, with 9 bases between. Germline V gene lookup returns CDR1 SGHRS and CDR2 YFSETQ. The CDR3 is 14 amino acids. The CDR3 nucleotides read TGCGCCAGCAGCTTCAATGGGCGCACCGGGGAGCTGTTTTTT. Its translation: CASSFNGRTGELFF.

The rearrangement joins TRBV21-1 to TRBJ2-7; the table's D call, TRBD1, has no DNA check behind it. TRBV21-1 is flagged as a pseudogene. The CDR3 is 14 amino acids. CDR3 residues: CASSPPDSAYEQYF. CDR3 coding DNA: TGTGCCAGCAGCCCCCCCGACAGCGCCTACGAGCAGTACTTC.

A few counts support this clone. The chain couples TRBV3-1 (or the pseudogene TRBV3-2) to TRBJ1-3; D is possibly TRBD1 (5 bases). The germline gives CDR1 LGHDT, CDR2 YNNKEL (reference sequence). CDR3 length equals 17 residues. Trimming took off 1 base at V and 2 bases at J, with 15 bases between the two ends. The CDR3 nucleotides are TGTGCCAGCAGCCAAGCGTCAGGGCAGTTGGCTGGAAACACCATATATTTT. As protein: CASSQASGQLAGNTIYF.

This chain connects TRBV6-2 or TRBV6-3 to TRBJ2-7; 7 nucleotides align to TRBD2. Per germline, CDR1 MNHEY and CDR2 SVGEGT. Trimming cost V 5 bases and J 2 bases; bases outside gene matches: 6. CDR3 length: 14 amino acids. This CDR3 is CASSSLADTYEQYF. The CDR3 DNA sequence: TGTGCCAGCAGTAGCCTAGCGGACACCTACGAGCAGTACTTC.

CDR3: CASGAGAEQYF. The CDR3 region has the DNA TGTGCCAGCGGGGCTGGCGCGGAGCAGTACTTC. The chain links TRBV9 to TRBJ2-7; possibly TRBD1 for D (5 bases). Germline V CDR1 and CDR2: SGDLS, YYNGEE. This CDR3 has 11 amino acids. V dropped 7 bases and J dropped 7 bases, with 12 bases sitting between them.

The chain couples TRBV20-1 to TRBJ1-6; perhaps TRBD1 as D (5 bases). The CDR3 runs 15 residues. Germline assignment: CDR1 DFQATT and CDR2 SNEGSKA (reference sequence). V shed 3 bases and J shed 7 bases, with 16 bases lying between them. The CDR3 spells CSASLLGTGNSPLHF. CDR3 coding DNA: TGCAGTGCTAGTCTCCTGGGGACTGGGAATTCACCCCTCCACTTT.

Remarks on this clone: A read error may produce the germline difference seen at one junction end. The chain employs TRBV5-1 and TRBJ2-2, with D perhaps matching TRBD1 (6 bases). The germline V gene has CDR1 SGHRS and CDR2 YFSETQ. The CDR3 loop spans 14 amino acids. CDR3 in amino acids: CASSLAQGTGKLFF. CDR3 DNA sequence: TGCGCCAGCAGCTTGGCTCAGGGGACCGGGAAGCTGTTTTTT.

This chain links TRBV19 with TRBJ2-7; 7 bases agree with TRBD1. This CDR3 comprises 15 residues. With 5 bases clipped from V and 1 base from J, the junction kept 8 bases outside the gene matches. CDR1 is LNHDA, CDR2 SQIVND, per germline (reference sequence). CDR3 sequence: CASSPGTDSSYEQYF. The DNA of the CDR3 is TGTGCCAGTAGTCCCGGGACAGATTCATCCTACGAGCAGTACTTC.

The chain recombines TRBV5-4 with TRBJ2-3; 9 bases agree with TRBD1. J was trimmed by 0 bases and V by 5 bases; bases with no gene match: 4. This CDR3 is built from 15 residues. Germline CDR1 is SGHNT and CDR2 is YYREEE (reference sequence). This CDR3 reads CASRMGQGSTDTQYF. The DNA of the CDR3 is TGTGCCAGCAGAATGGGACAGGGAAGCACAGATACGCAGTATTTT.

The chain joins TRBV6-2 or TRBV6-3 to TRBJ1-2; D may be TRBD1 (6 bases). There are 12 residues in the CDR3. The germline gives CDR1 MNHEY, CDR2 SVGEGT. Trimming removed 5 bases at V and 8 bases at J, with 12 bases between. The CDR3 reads CASSKGTKGYTF. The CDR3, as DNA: TGTGCCAGCAGTAAGGGGACAAAGGGCTACACCTTC.

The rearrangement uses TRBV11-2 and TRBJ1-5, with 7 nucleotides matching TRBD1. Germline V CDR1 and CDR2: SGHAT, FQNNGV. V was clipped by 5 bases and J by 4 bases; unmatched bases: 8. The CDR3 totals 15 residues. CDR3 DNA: TGTGCCAGCAGCCCGACCGGGACAGAGAATCAGCCCCAGCATTTT. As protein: CASSPTGTENQPQHF.

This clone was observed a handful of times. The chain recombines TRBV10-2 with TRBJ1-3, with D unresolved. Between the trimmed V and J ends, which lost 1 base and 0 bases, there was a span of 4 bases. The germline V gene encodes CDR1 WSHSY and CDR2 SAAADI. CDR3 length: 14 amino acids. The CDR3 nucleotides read TGCGCCAGCAGTGAGTGGCTCTCTGGAAACACCATATATTTT. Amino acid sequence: CASSEWLSGNTIYF.

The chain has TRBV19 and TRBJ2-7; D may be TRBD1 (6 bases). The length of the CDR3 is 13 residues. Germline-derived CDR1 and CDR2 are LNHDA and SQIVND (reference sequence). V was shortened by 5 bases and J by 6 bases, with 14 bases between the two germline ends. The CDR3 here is CASSDDRYGEQYF. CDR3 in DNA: TGTGCCAGTAGTGACGACAGGTACGGCGAGCAGTACTTC.

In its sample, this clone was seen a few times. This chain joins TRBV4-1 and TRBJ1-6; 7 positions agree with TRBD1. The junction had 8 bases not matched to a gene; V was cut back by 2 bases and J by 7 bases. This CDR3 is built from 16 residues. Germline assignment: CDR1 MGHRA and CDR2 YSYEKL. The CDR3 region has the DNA TGCGCCAGCAGCCAAATATCTGGGACAGAGAATTCACCCCTCCACTTT. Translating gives CASSQISGTENSPLHF.

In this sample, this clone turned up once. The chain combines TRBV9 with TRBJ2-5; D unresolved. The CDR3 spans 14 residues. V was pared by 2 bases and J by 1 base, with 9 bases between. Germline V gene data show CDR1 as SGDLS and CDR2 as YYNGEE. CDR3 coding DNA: TGTGCCAGCAGCGTTCTTGCTACCCAAGAGACCCAGTACTTC. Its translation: CASSVLATQETQYF.

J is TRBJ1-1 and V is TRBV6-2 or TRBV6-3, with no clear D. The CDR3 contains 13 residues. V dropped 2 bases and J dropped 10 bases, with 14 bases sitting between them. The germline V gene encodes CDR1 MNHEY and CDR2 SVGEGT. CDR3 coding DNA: TGTGCCAGCAGTTACGTCCGGGGATCTACAGCTTTCTTT. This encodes CASSYVRGSTAFF.

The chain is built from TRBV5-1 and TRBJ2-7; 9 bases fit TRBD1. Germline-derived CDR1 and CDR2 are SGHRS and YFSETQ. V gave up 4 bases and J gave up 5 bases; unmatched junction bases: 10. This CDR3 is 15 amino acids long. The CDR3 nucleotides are TGCGCCAGCAGCCCGGGCCGGGACAGGGCGGACGAGCAGTACTTC. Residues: CASSPGRDRADEQYF.